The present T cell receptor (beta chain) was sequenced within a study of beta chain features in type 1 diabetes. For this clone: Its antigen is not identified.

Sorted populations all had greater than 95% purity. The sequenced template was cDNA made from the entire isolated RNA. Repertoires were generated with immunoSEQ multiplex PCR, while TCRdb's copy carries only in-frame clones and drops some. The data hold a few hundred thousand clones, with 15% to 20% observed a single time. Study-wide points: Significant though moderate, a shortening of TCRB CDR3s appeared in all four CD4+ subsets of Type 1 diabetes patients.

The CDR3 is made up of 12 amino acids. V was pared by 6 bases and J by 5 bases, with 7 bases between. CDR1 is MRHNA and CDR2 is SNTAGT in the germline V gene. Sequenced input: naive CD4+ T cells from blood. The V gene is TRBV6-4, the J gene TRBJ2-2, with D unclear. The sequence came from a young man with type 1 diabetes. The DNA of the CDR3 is TGTGCCAGCAGAGGGTTGACCGGGGAGCTGTTTTTT. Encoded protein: CASRGLTGELFF.